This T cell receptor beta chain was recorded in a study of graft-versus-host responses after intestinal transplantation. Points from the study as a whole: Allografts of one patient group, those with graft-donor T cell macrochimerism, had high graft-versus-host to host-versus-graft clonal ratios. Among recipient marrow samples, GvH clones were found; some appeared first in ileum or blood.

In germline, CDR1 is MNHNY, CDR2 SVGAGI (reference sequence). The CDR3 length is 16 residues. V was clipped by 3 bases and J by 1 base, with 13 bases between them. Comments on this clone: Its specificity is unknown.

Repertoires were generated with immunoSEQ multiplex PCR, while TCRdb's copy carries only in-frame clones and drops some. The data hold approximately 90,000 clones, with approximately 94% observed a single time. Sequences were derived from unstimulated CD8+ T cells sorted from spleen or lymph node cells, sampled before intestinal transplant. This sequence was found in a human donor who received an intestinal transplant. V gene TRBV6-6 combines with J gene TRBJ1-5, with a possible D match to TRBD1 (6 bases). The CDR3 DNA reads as TGTGCCAGCAGTTATTCCCGGGGGGGCAGCAATCAGCCCCAGCATTTT. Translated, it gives CASSYSRGGSNQPQHF.